This TCR beta chain is from a study of CD8+ T cells in alopecia areata. Whole-study findings and limits: Uncertain still, given a single nonresponder, is whether baseline CD8+ expansion links to response.

V lost 2 bases and J lost 5; bases outside the gene matches: 12. CDR1 is SQVTM and CDR2 is ANQGSEA in the germline V gene. The length of the CDR3 is 16 residues. Treatment indicated: oral pan-JAK inhibitor, 5-10 mg twice daily. After isolation, RNA underwent reverse transcription to generate cDNA as the sequencing template. Sequencing was performed with immunoSEQ multiplex PCR; in TCRdb, only in-frame clones are kept and a portion is missing. The table has roughly 200,000 clones, 50% to 60% seen once; the top ten hold approximately 3.4%. As for this clone: Its antigen is undetermined.

The J gene is TRBJ1-1, the V gene TRBV29-1, with 9 bases lining up with TRBD1. This sequence originates from a human donor with alopecia areata. The sample was CD4+ T cells sorted from blood, taken at week 4, from a patient treated with tofacitinib. The CDR3 coding sequence is TGCAGCGTTGAACATCAACGGACAGGGGAAAGGACTGAAGCTTTCTTT. Translating gives CSVEHQRTGERTEAFF.